The present entry profiles one TCR beta chain with its context. A single record per CDR3 protein comes from TCRdb applying MiXCR to the 5' RACE reads. This sample has 84,000 or so distinct CDR3 sequences, with about 14% found just once. The data derive from a study of early T cells in non-severe SARS-CoV-2 infection. V lost 5 bases and J lost 7, with 7 bases in between. This CDR3 region has 11 residues. Germline CDR1 and CDR2: SGHTA and FQGNSA. V usage is TRBV7-2 and J usage is TRBJ2-3; D gene ambiguous. Source material: whole blood. This TCR came from an adult who was a healthcare worker with PCR-confirmed SARS-CoV-2 infection or an uninfected control (not recorded which). The CDR3 nucleotides read TGTGCCAGCAGCCAAACGAATACGCAGTATTTT. Translated, it gives CASSQTNTQYF.